These T cell receptor beta chains were read from a single sample in a study of T cell changes during pregnancy in multiple sclerosis. Measured with immunoSEQ multiplex PCR; TCRdb has only the in-frame clones, and not every one. The sample contains about 36,000 clones, about 91% of which appear only once. Here the sequenced sample was CD8+ T cells from peripheral blood mononuclear cells, taken in the third trimester of pregnancy. These receptors originate from a female donor with multiple sclerosis, enrolled in a pregnancy study. Each CDR3 is given with its conserved first and last residue. Fields, in order: V gene, J gene, D gene, clone size, CDR3 protein, CDR3 DNA. A D gene is named only where the DNA matches it firmly. The size of a clone is reported for some rows only, either as once, few or many, or as a class for expanded clones.

TRBV5-6	TRBJ2-2	NA	NA	CASRSLTWTATGELFF	TGTGCCAGCAGATCCCTCACTTGGACAGCTACCGGGGAGCTGTTTTTT
TRBV7-9	TRBJ1-2	NA	few	CASSLAPAMGLHYGYTF	TGTGCCAGCAGCTTAGCCCCCGCCATGGGACTGCACTATGGCTACACCTTC
TRBV6-5	TRBJ1-5	NA	NA	CASRGAANQPQHF	TGTGCCAGCAGGGGGGCGGCTAATCAGCCCCAGCATTTT
TRBV7-2	TRBJ1-1	NA	NA	CASSLHQTSMNTEAFF	TGTGCCAGCAGCCTCCACCAGACAAGTATGAACACTGAAGCTTTCTTT
TRBV27	TRBJ1-5	NA	medium-sized	CASSLRGYRVGGQPQHF	TGTGCCAGCAGTTTACGGGGATATAGGGTGGGAGGGCAGCCCCAGCATTTT
TRBV6-5	TRBJ1-1	NA	NA	CASSLNKGGGTEAFF	TGTGCCAGCAGCCTAAACAAAGGTGGAGGGACCGAAGCTTTCTTT
TRBV28	TRBJ1-1	NA	NA	CASSFTDRSRNTEAFF	TGTGCCAGCAGTTTCACTGACAGGAGCCGGAACACTGAAGCTTTCTTT
TRBV9	TRBJ1-1	NA	NA	CASSVRPLGGMNTEAFF	TGTGCCAGCAGCGTAAGACCCTTGGGCGGGATGAACACTGAAGCTTTCTTT
TRBV27	TRBJ2-1	TRBD2	NA	CASSLLTWEGPSYNEQFF	TGTGCCAGCAGTTTACTTACGTGGGAGGGGCCCTCCTACAATGAGCAGTTCTTC
TRBV6-1	TRBJ2-7	TRBD1	NA	CASSELTGGGQYF	TGTGCCAGCAGTGAACTTACAGGGGGCGGGCAGTACTTC
TRBV30	TRBJ2-3	NA	NA	CAWSSTGMSTDTQYF	TGTGCCTGGAGTTCAACCGGGATGAGTACAGATACGCAGTATTTT
TRBV14	TRBJ1-2	NA	NA	CASSQGQTAYGYTF	TGTGCCAGCAGCCAAGGACAGACCGCCTATGGCTACACCTTC
TRBV4-3	TRBJ1-4	NA	NA	CASSQDLTATTNEKLFF	TGCGCCAGCAGCCAAGATCTCACAGCCACAACTAATGAAAAACTGTTTTTT
TRBV27	TRBJ1-1	NA	NA	CASRRGGTEAFF	TGTGCCAGTCGACGGGGGGGCACTGAAGCTTTCTTT
TRBV18	TRBJ2-7	NA	NA	CASSPGAGQSYEQYF	TGTGCCAGCTCACCAGGGGCAGGACAAAGCTACGAGCAGTACTTC
TRBV19	TRBJ1-1	TRBD1	medium-sized	CASSISFWFGQGNTEAFF	TGTGCCAGTAGTATAAGTTTTTGGTTCGGACAGGGCAACACTGAAGCTTTCTTT
TRBV5-1	TRBJ1-1	NA	NA	CASSPIPQENTEAFF	TGCGCCAGCAGCCCAATCCCACAGGAAAACACTGAAGCTTTCTTT
TRBV7-6	TRBJ1-1	NA	NA	CASSEVEGMSEAFF	TGTGCCAGCAGCGAGGTTGAGGGAATGTCTGAAGCTTTCTTT
TRBV19	TRBJ2-7	NA	NA	CASSIAHSYEQYF	TGTGCCAGTAGTATCGCCCACAGCTACGAGCAGTACTTC
TRBV12-5	TRBJ1-4	NA	NA	CASGPPEATNEKLFF	TGTGCTAGTGGTCCCCCGGAGGCAACTAATGAAAAACTGTTTTTT
TRBV10-3	TRBJ2-5	TRBD1	NA	CAISDPDRGSEETQYF	TGTGCCATCAGTGACCCTGACAGGGGATCTGAAGAGACCCAGTACTTC
TRBV7-9	TRBJ2-1	NA	NA	CASSLKGSSSYNEQFF	TGTGCCAGCAGCTTAAAGGGGTCTAGCTCCTACAATGAGCAGTTCTTC
TRBV25-1	TRBJ1-1	NA	NA	CASSESKNRATEAFF	TGTGCCAGCAGTGAATCTAAGAACAGGGCCACTGAAGCTTTCTTT
TRBV5-1	TRBJ2-7	NA	NA	CASSPSGGSYEQYF	TGCGCCAGCAGCCCGAGCGGCGGTTCCTACGAGCAGTACTTC
TRBV5-6	TRBJ1-1	TRBD1	NA	CASRRQGADTEAFF	TGTGCCAGCAGGAGACAGGGGGCGGACACTGAAGCTTTCTTT
TRBV27	TRBJ2-7	TRBD1	once	CASSLGTGSYEQYF	TGTGCCAGCAGTCTCGGGACAGGGTCCTACGAGCAGTACTTC
TRBV6-5	TRBJ2-2	NA	NA	CASSVGTSTGELFF	TGTGCCAGCAGTGTCGGGACTTCCACCGGGGAGCTGTTTTTT
TRBV6-5	TRBJ1-3	TRBD1	NA	CASSNPDRINTIYF	TGTGCCAGCAGCAACCCGGACAGGATAAACACCATATATTTT
TRBV19	TRBJ2-2	TRBD2	NA	CASSPQTSGSTGELFF	TGTGCCAGTAGTCCCCAGACTAGCGGGAGCACCGGGGAGCTGTTTTTT
TRBV30	TRBJ1-6	TRBD1	NA	CAWSPGGAGSPLHF	TGTGCCTGGAGCCCAGGGGGCGCGGGTTCACCCCTCCACTTT
TRBV28	TRBJ2-7	NA	NA	CASSFRGIGYEQYF	TGTGCCAGCAGCTTTAGAGGGATTGGGTACGAGCAGTACTTC
TRBV19	TRBJ1-5	NA	NA	CASGRLNQPQHF	TGTGCCAGTGGTAGACTAAACCAGCCCCAGCATTTT
TRBV4-2	TRBJ2-1	TRBD2	NA	CASSQGSGSSDEQFF	TGTGCCAGCAGCCAAGGTAGCGGGAGTAGCGATGAGCAGTTCTTC
TRBV5-4	TRBJ1-1	TRBD1	NA	CASSRSDRVNTEAFF	TGTGCCAGCAGCCGTTCGGACAGGGTGAACACTGAAGCTTTCTTT
TRBV19	TRBJ2-7	TRBD1	NA	CASSIGQGPTYEQYF	TGTGCCAGTAGTATCGGACAGGGGCCTACCTACGAGCAGTACTTC
TRBV4-1	TRBJ1-2	NA	few	CASSQDRQVGYGYTF	TGCGCCAGCAGCCAAGATCGTCAGGTTGGCTATGGCTACACCTTC
TRBV27	TRBJ2-7	TRBD1	NA	CASSFIRDRPYEQYF	TGTGCCAGCAGTTTCATCCGGGACAGGCCCTACGAGCAGTACTTC
TRBV7-8	TRBJ2-7	TRBD2	NA	CASSLGRRGVGYEQYF	TGTGCCAGCAGCTTAGGTCGGCGGGGGGTCGGCTACGAGCAGTACTTC
TRBV5-5	TRBJ1-2	NA	NA	CASSLGGGAEGYTF	TGTGCCAGCAGCTTGGGCGGGGGGGCAGAGGGCTACACCTTC
TRBV7-9	TRBJ2-2	TRBD1	NA	CASSLVQGADGELFF	TGTGCCAGCAGCTTAGTACAGGGGGCTGACGGGGAGCTGTTTTTT
TRBV19	TRBJ2-3	NA	NA	CASSMYRRLVAGTDTQYF	TGTGCCAGTAGTATGTATCGCCGACTAGTTGCGGGCACAGATACGCAGTATTTT
TRBV6-1	TRBJ2-1	TRBD1	NA	CASSEAGGTYNEQFF	TGTGCCAGCAGTGAAGCAGGGGGCACCTACAATGAGCAGTTCTTC
TRBV1	TRBJ2-3	NA	NA	CTSSPGSTDTQYF	TGCACCAGCAGCCCGGGATCCACAGATACGCAGTATTTT
TRBV7-9	TRBJ1-1	TRBD1	NA	CASSLAAGGNTEAFF	TGTGCCAGCAGCTTAGCGGCAGGGGGAAACACTGAAGCTTTCTTT
TRBV6-5	TRBJ2-1	NA	NA	CASSYPQGPHNEQFF	TGTGCCAGCAGTTACCCCCAGGGTCCCCACAATGAGCAGTTCTTC
TRBV5-1	TRBJ2-1	TRBD2	NA	CASSLVGGVNEQFF	TGCGCCAGCAGCTTGGTGGGAGGGGTCAATGAGCAGTTCTTC
TRBV6-1	TRBJ1-1	NA	NA	CASSPQGLNTEAFF	TGTGCCAGCAGTCCCCAGGGGCTAAACACTGAAGCTTTCTTT